This paragraph covers one TCR beta chain sequence. This clone was recorded only once. Its antigen specificity is not known. Base qualities were left out, and no much larger clone turns up one base away. This record comes from a study of T cell changes during pregnancy in multiple sclerosis (dated by TCRdb to the late 2010s). About the investigation overall: The study examined how the T cell repertoire changed over the course of pregnancy in women with multiple sclerosis.

Library preparation employed the immunoSEQ multiplex PCR assay. Not all clones reach the TCRdb copy of this immuneACCESS table, which keeps in-frame sequences only. Checked studies attribute under half of the gap to unresolved V genes and leave the rest unexplained. The sample contains tens of thousands of clones, 91% of them found a single time. Under 6.5% of the sample lies in the top ten. Trimming takes 5 bases off V and 9 bases off J; junction bases not matched to a gene: 6. CDR3 length: 12 amino acids, cysteine to phenylalanine. The read is trimmed to its CDR3 DNA, 36 bases read in frame from base 1. Reading the germline V gene gives CDR1 MNHEY and CDR2 SVGAGI.

The sequence links TRBV6-5 to TRBJ2-7; 8 middle bases align to TRBD2. The sequenced sample was CD8+ T cells from peripheral blood mononuclear cells, obtained in the second trimester of pregnancy. This sequence was found in a female donor with multiple sclerosis, enrolled in a pregnancy study. The CDR3: CASSRTSQAQYF. The DNA is as follows: TGTGCCAGCAGTCGGACTAGCCAGGCGCAGTACTTC.